This TCR beta chain was recovered during a study of cytomegalovirus exposure and HLA in healthy donors. General study points: Clusters of TCRs from the first cohort tended to co-occur in the roughly 120 validation repertoires (as a later analysis found).

TCRdb's copy holds only in-frame clones and misses some; the assay was immunoSEQ multiplex PCR. Of about 98,000 clones in the sample, 87% were seen once. A note on this clone: Its target is unknown.

The donors were in the roughly 120-subject validation cohort, distinct from the approximately 730-subject first cohort. Specimen: PBMCs. This clonotype was obtained from a woman under 40 in good health and CMV-seronegative.

CDR3 amino acids: CASSRTRGTGELFF. In DNA, the CDR3 is TGTGCCAGCAGCCGGACTAGGGGCACCGGGGAGCTGTTTTTT. This sequence joins TRBV6-5 and TRBJ2-2; TRBD2 agrees at 7 bases. The germline gives CDR1 MNHEY, CDR2 SVGAGI. Unmatched junction bases numbered 5, after V lost 6 bases and J lost 4 bases. This CDR3 region has 14 residues.